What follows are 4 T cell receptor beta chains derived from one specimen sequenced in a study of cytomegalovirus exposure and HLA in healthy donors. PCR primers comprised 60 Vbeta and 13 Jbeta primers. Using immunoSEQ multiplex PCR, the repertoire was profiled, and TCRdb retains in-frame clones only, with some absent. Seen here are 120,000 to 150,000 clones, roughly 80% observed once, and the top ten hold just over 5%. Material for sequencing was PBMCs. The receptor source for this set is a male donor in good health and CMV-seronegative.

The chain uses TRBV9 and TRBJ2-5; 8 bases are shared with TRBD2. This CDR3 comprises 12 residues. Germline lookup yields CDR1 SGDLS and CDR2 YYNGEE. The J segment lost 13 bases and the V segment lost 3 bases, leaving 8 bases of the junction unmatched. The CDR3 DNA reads TGTGCCAGCAGCGCTTCGGGAGGGCCCATGTACTTC. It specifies CASSASGGPMYF.

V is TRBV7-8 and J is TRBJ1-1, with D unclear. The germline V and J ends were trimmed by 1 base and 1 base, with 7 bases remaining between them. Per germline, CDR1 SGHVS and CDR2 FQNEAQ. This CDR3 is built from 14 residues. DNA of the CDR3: TGTGCCAGCAGCTTAGTAGAGGGGAACACTGAAGCTTTCTTT. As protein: CASSLVEGNTEAFF.

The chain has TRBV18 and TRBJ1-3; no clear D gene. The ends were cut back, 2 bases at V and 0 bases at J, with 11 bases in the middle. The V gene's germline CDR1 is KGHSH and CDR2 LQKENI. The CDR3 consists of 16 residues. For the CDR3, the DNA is TGTGCCAGCTCACCAGTTGTACAGACCTCTGGAAACACCATATATTTT. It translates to CASSPVVQTSGNTIYF.

In DNA, the CDR3 is TGTGCCAGCAGCTTATTAGCAGGGGGCGGGGCTTTCTTT. Residues: CASSLLAGGGAFF. The chain recombines TRBV11-2 with TRBJ1-1; 8 bases are shared with TRBD1. With 2 bases clipped from V and 11 bases from J, the junction kept 7 bases outside the gene matches. The CDR3 extends over 13 amino acids. Germline V lookup: CDR1 SGHAT, CDR2 FQNNGV. Variable domain in full (rest from reference TRBV11-2 and TRBJ1-1): EAGVAQSPRYKIIEKRQSVAFWCNPISGHATLYWYQQILGQGPKLLIQFQNNGVVDDSQLPKDRFSAERLKGVDSTLKIQPAKLEDSAVYLCASSLLAGGGAFFGQGTRLTVV.